The next 5 T cell receptor beta chains were all read from a single sample in a study of STAT5B mutations in CD4+ large granular lymphocyte leukemia. Using immunoSEQ multiplex PCR, the repertoire was profiled, and TCRdb retains in-frame clones only, with some absent. Of nearly 45,000 clones listed, approximately 86% are singletons. The sequenced sample was CD4+ T cells from blood buffy coats. The receptors originated from a human donor in good health.

This chain's CDR3 is CASSPGWDTGELFF. For the CDR3, the DNA is TGTGCCAGCAGCCCAGGCTGGGACACCGGGGAGCTGTTTTTT. The gene calls are TRBV7-6 and TRBJ2-2, with unresolved D. This CDR3 spans 14 amino acids. V lost 5 bases and J 3 bases, leaving 10 bases between the germline ends. From germline, CDR1 is SGHVS and CDR2 FNYEAQ.

V usage is TRBV7-2 and J usage is TRBJ1-5; weak D call: TRBD1 (5 bases). V shed 6 bases and J shed 3 bases, with 15 bases lying between them. Germline lookup yields CDR1 SGHTA and CDR2 FQGNSA. There are 15 residues in the CDR3. The CDR3 loop is CASSPGRRDNQPQHF. Here the CDR3 DNA reads TGTGCCAGCAGTCCGGGGCGACGCGACAATCAGCCCCAGCATTTT.

The chain links TRBV27 to TRBJ2-2, with 7 bases lining up with TRBD1. Per germline, CDR1 MNHEY and CDR2 SMNVEV (reference sequence). The J segment lost 7 bases and the V segment lost 4 bases, leaving 3 bases of the junction unmatched. The CDR3 loop spans 13 amino acids. In nucleotides, the CDR3 is TGTGCCAGCAGTTCCAACAGGGGCGGGGAGCTGTTTTTT. Its translation: CASSSNRGGELFF.

This chain joins TRBV7-9 and TRBJ2-5; 12 positions match TRBD2. The germline V gene has CDR1 SEHNR and CDR2 FQNEAQ (reference sequence). Trimming at V came to 3 bases and at J to 4 bases, leaving 6 bases not matched to a gene. CDR3 length: 16 amino acids. This CDR3 reads CASSLALAGGTETQYF. The CDR3 region has the DNA TGTGCCAGCAGCTTGGCACTAGCGGGAGGAACAGAGACCCAGTACTTC.

CDR3 amino acids: CASSATSSAATYEQYF. The CDR3 DNA follows: TGTGCCAGCAGCGCCACCTCTAGCGCCGCCACCTACGAGCAGTACTTC. V gene TRBV7-2 combines with J gene TRBJ2-7; D may be TRBD2 (6 bases). This CDR3 is 16 amino acids long. Between the trimmed V and J ends, which lost 5 bases and 2 bases, there was a span of 19 bases. Germline CDR1 SGHTA, CDR2 FQGNSA.